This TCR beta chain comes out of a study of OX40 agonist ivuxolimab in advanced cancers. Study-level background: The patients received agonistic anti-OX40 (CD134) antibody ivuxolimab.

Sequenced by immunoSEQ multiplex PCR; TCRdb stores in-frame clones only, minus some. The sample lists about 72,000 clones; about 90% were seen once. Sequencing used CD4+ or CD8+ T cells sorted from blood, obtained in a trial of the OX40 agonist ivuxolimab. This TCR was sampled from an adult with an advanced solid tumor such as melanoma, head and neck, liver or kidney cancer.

The CDR3 DNA follows: TGCGCCAGCAGCCAAGAAAGGCACACCGCCTCTGGGGCCAACGTCCTGACTTTC. It codes for CASSQERHTASGANVLTF. The chain joins TRBV4-1 to TRBJ2-6; no definite D call. The CDR3 spans 18 residues. V lost 0 bases and J 0 bases, leaving 12 bases between the germline ends. In germline, CDR1 is MGHRA, CDR2 YSYEKL.